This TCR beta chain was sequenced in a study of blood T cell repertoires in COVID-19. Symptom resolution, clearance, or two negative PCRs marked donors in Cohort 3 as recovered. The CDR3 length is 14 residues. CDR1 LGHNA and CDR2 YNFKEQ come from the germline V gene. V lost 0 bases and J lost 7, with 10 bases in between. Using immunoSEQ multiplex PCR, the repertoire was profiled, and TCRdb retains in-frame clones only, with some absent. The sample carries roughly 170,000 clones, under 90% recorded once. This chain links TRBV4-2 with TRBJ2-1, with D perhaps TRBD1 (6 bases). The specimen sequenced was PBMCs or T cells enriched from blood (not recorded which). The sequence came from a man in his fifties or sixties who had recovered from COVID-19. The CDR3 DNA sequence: TGTGCCAGCAGCCAAGAAGGGGGTGTGAATGAGCAGTTCTTC. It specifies CASSQEGGVNEQFF.